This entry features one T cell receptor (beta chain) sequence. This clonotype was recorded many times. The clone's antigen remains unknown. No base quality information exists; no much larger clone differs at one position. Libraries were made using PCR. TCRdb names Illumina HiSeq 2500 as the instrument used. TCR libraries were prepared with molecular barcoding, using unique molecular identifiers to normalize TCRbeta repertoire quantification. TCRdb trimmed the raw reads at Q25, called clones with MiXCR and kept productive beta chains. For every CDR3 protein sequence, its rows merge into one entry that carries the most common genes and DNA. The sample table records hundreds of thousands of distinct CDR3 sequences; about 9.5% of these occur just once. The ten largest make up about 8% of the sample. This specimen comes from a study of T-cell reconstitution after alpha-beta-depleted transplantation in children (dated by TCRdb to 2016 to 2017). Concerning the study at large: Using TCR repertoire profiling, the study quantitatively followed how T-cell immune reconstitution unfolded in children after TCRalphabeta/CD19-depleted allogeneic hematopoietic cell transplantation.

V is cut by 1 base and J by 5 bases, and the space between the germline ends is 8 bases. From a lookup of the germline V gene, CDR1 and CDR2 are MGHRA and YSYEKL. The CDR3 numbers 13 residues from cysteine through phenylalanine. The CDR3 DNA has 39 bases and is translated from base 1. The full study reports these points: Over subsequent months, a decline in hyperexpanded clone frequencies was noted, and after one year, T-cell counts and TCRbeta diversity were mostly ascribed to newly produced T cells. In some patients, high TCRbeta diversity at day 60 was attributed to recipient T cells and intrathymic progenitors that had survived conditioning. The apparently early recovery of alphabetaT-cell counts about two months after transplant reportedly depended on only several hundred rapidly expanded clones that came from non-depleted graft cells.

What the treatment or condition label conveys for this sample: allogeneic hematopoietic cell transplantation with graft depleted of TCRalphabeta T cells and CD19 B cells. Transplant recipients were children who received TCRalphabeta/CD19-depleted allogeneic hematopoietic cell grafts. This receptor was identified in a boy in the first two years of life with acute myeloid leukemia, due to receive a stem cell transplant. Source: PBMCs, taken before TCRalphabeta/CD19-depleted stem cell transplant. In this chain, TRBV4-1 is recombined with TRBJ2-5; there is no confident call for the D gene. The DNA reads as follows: TGCGCCAGCAGCCAAGGGTTGCGGGAGACCCAGTACTTC. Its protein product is CASSQGLRETQYF.